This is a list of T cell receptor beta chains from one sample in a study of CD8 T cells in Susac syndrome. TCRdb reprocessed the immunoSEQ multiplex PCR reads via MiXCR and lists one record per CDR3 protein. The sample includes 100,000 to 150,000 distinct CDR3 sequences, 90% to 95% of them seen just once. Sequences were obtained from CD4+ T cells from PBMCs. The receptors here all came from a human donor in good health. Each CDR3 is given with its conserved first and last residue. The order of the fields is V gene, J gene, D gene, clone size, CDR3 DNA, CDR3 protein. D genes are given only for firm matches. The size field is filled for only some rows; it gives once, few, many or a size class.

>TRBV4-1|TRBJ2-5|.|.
TGCGCCAGCAGCCAAGGGGTATCGGGCCAAGAGACCCAGTACTTC
CASSQGVSGQETQYF
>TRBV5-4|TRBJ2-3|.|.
TGTGCCAGCAGCATCCGGGACACCACAGATACGCAGTATTTT
CASSIRDTTDTQYF
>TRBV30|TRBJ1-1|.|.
TGTGCCTGGAGTGAGACTCGAAGGAATGAAGCTTTCTTT
CAWSETRRNEAFF
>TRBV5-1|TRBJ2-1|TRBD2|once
TGCGCCAGCAGTGAAGCGGGAGGGCCGGACAATGAGCAGTTCTTC
CASSEAGGPDNEQFF
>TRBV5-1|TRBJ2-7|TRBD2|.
TGCGCCAGCAGGCGGACTAGCGGGATGATTAGCGAGCAGTACTTC
CASRRTSGMISEQYF
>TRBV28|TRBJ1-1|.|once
TGTGCCAGCACCCGTTCCGGGGGAAACACTGAAGCTTTCTTT
CASTRSGGNTEAFF
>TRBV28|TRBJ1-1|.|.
TGTGCCAGCAGTCCATCGGCAGGGCACACTGAAGCTTTCTTT
CASSPSAGHTEAFF
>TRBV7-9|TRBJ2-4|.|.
TGTGCCAGCAGCTTAGCGTCATGGGGTACTTCAAACATTCAGTACTTC
CASSLASWGTSNIQYF
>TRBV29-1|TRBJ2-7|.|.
TGCAGCGTCGTGACAGGTGCCTACGAGCAGTACTTC
CSVVTGAYEQYF
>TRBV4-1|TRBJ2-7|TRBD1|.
TGCGCCAGCAGCCGGATGACAGGGTATGACGAGCAGTACTTC
CASSRMTGYDEQYF
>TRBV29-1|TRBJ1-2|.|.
TGCAGCGTTGTTCCAGCGCTCTATGGCTACACCTTC
CSVVPALYGYTF
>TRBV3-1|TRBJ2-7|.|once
TGTGCCAGCAGCCAAGCCGGGGGGCGGGAGCAGTACTTC
CASSQAGGREQYF
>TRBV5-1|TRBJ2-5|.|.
TGCGCCAGCAGTGACTTTCAAGAGACCCAGTACTTC
CASSDFQETQYF
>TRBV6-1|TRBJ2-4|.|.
TGTGCCAGCAGGGAATTGGGGGCCAAAAACATTCAGTACTTC
CASRELGAKNIQYF
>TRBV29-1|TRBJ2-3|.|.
TGCAGCGGTTTTCAGTCGGGGAACCCCACAGATACGCAGTATTTT
CSGFQSGNPTDTQYF